This T cell receptor beta chain originates from a study of blood T cell repertoires in COVID-19. Study summary: Specimens from acute and convalescent COVID-19 originated in the United States, Italy and Spain.

Some clones are missing from TCRdb's copy, which holds only in-frame ones; the method was immunoSEQ multiplex PCR. Of approximately 170,000 clones in the sample, 88% were seen once. The clonotype was recovered from a man aged 30 to 45 with acute or convalescent COVID-19. Sequencing input: peripheral blood.

CDR3: CASSYSGSPLHF. The CDR3 DNA is TGTGCCAGCAGTTACTCCGGGTCACCCCTCCACTTT. The chain recombines TRBV6-5 with TRBJ1-6; the D is unclear. Between the trimmed V and J ends, which lost 0 bases and 10 bases, there was a span of 4 bases. Germline V gene lookup returns CDR1 MNHEY and CDR2 SVGAGI. The CDR3 contains 12 residues.